The sequence of this T cell receptor (beta chain) was determined in a study of prognosis after radiotherapy for stage I lung cancer (dated by TCRdb to the early 2020s). Study-level background: Between April 2018 and January 2019, approximately 18 stage I NSCLC patients were enrolled in Nanjing, China. There were approximately 15 patients with newly diagnosed primary stage I lung tumors and a few patients with oligometastatic NSCLC after surgical resection of the primary tumor. All patients were considered medically inoperable, owing to comorbidities in some 11 and refusal of surgery in seven or eight. The cohort comprised 10 to 15 men and more than 5 women with a median age of almost 75 years, ranging from roughly 50 to 84 years. Squamous cell carcinoma histology was identified in more than 5 patients, and adenocarcinoma histology was identified in some 11 patients. SBRT was given in 3 to 5 fractions with a biologically effective dose of at least 100 Gy, using image-guided IMRT or VMAT. Concurrent therapy was not administered to any patient alongside SBRT. About 20% of the 19 patients developed distant metastases after SBRT, at a median of roughly seven months; the other 15 showed no significant progression. The study profiled peripheral blood TCR beta repertoires from stage I NSCLC patients before and after stereotactic body radiotherapy and related them to distant failure. A total of roughly 40 blood samples from 20 or so patients were sequenced, with one sample obtained before and one obtained after SBRT for each patient. On the study overall, not on this receptor specifically: Post-SBRT Shannon entropy and its change from baseline were lower in patients who developed distant metastases; baseline Shannon entropy was not associated with metastases. The study was limited by the small cohort and short follow-up, and independent validation of the study findings is required. No adjustment for multiple comparisons was applied to any of the reported P values. TRBV and TRBJ usage frequencies reportedly differed by metastasis status, in two V genes at baseline and in eight or nine V and two J genes after SBRT. No determination of tumor specificity was made for expanded TCR clones. Unique TCR clone counts fell after SBRT (median 10,088 before versus several thousand after; Wilcoxon paired P=0.011).

The table lists this clonotype with many counts. This receptor's antigen is unknown. No much larger clonotype is one base removed from it; base qualities were not supplied. No patient had a history of other malignancies or prior chemotherapy or radiotherapy, and all had node-negative disease on CT and PET/CT. At each of two time points, around 5.9 milliliters of peripheral venous blood were collected in EDTA tubes. PBMCs were isolated by Ficoll-Paque Plus density-gradient centrifugation. Right after collection, samples were placed at -80 degrees C and kept there until analysis. Two rounds of multiplex PCR on genomic DNA were used to amplify the TCR beta CDR3 region. The first PCR round used primers specific to each TRBV and TRBJ gene, with sequences filed in Chinese patent CN105087789A. Universal primers were used in the second round of PCR. The Roche High Pure PCR Template Preparation Kit was used to extract genomic DNA from the frozen PBMCs. Libraries were sequenced paired-end with 151 bp reads on an Illumina HiSeq 3000. The study's processing was this. CutAdapt was used to discard raw reads that did not contain the multiplex PCR primer sequences. High-quality paired reads were merged into contigs with PEAR. MiXCR assigned TRB V, D and J gene segments to each contig by aligning to reference sequences. CDR3 sequences were clustered by base quality and sequence similarity to remove sequencing errors. Shannon entropy normalized by the natural log of productive TCR sequence number was used as the measure of diversity. One minus Shannon entropy divided by the natural log of the number of unique clonotypes was used as the definition of clonality. Progression-free survival cut-offs for repertoire metrics were chosen using the Youden index of ROC curves, with analyses run in R 3.5.3. TCRdb reprocessed the public reads (quality trimming at Q25 with fastp, clone calling with MiXCR) and kept in-frame beta chains. Each CDR3 protein gets just one entry, which takes the most common genes and DNA from the rows behind it. Clone size and V and J calls follow TCRdb, not the original study. Within this sample are over 14,000 distinct CDR3 sequences, with 55% to 70% of them counted one time only. The ten largest clones add up to approximately 25% of the sample.

Specimen: PBMCs, collected before or after stereotactic body radiation therapy (not recorded which). This receptor was identified in a donor over 45 with non-small cell lung cancer.

The DNA is TGTGCCAGCAACCGGGACGGGGCGGCTTTCTTT. Its amino acids are CASNRDGAAFF. The rearrangement combines TRBV6-1 with TRBJ1-1, with TRBD1 perhaps the D gene, on 5 matching bases. From cysteine to phenylalanine, the CDR3 is 11 amino acids long. CDR3 DNA is the only sequence kept; it has 33 bases, read in frame from the first base. V loses 7 bases of germline sequence and J loses 11 bases, and the interval between the two ends is 14 bases. The germline V gene yields MNHNS for CDR1 and SASEGT for CDR2.